This T cell receptor beta chain is from a study of response to subunit inactivated influenza vaccine. TCRdb called the RT-PCR reads again in MiXCR, with one record for every CDR3 protein. This sample has hundreds of thousands of distinct CDR3 sequences, with around a fifth found just once. This clonotype was counted between two and nine times. CDR3 length: 15 amino acids. Losses at the gene ends were 5 bases for V and 3 bases for J; bases not matched to a gene: 6. V and J are TRBV12-3 or TRBV12-4 and TRBJ2-1, with 8 bases fitting TRBD1. This clonotype originated in a man between 50 and 69 years old who received an inactivated influenza vaccine. The sequenced sample was PBMCs from blood, obtained 21 months after vaccination. The CDR3 protein is CASSRRQGYYNEQFF. As DNA, the CDR3 is TGTGCCAGCAGTCGAAGACAGGGGTACTACAATGAGCAGTTCTTC.